These 14 T cell receptor beta chains were sequenced from one sample in a study of blood T cells in healthy people across ages. Together with a sample-barcoded 5' primer, a J-beta primer mix was included in a second PCR lasting about 7 to 11 cycles. TCRdb fed the 5' RACE reads into MiXCR, producing one record per CDR3 protein. The repertoire holds 1.5 million to 2 million distinct CDR3 sequences, with about 35% as singletons. Sequences were obtained from blood. These receptors were taken from a young woman in good health.

The chain joins TRBV12-3 or TRBV12-4 to TRBJ1-1, with TRBD1 as a possible D gene (6 bases). With 7 bases removed from V and 11 bases from J, the gap between germline ends came to 17 bases. The CDR3 runs to 12 residues. The CDR3: CASTLPGDWAFF. In DNA form, the CDR3 reads TGTGCCAGCACTCTTCCAGGGGACTGGGCTTTCTTT.

The CDR3 DNA follows: TGCGCCAGCAGCTTGGAGGGGGCGAAAATAACCCCCTATGGCTACACCTTC. Encoded protein: CASSLEGAKITPYGYTF. The rearrangement joins TRBV5-1 to TRBJ1-2; 7 bases map to TRBD1. Germline CDR1 and CDR2: SGHRS and YFSETQ. V dropped 0 bases and J dropped 4; count of bases not matched to a gene: 12. The CDR3 has 17 amino acids.

This clonotype was detected a few times. The chain employs TRBV28 and TRBJ2-1; TRBD2 matches 9 bases. V lost 6 bases to trimming and J lost 0 bases; unmatched junction nucleotides: 6. The CDR3 loop spans 16 amino acids. Germline CDR1 is MDHEN and CDR2 is SYDVKM. In DNA form, the CDR3 reads TGTGCCAGCAGCACTAGCGGGCAGAGCTCCTACAATGAGCAGTTCTTC. Amino acid sequence: CASSTSGQSSYNEQFF.

The chain uses TRBV6-5 and TRBJ1-1, with D perhaps TRBD1 (6 bases). The CDR3 extends over 14 amino acids. Germline lookup yields CDR1 MNHEY and CDR2 SVGAGI. V was pared by 5 bases and J by 6 bases, with 16 bases between. In nucleotides, the CDR3 is TGTGCCAGCAGTATCGGACAGTCTAGGGCTGAAGCTTTCTTT. This codes for CASSIGQSRAEAFF.

This clonotype was counted a few times. The chain carries TRBV11-2 and TRBJ2-7, with TRBD1 identical over 7 bases. Germline V gene data show CDR1 as SGHAT and CDR2 as FQNNGV. V shed 4 bases and J 3 bases; nucleotides not matched to a gene: 12. The CDR3 runs to 16 residues. CDR3 loop: CASSSWDSDDYYEQYF. The DNA of the CDR3 is TGTGCCAGCAGCTCCTGGGACAGCGACGACTACTACGAGCAGTACTTC. Looking up the rest from reference TRBV11-2 and TRBJ2-7 gives the full variable domain: EAGVAQSPRYKIIEKRQSVAFWCNPISGHATLYWYQQILGQGPKLLIQFQNNGVVDDSQLPKDRFSAERLKGVDSTLKIQPAKLEDSAVYLCASSSWDSDDYYEQYFGPGTRLTVT.

In its sample, this clonotype was seen once. The CDR3 nucleotides are TGCAGTGCTAGTGTAGACAGGGTCGGGGATACGCAGTATTTT. It is translated as CSASVDRVGDTQYF. The chain employs TRBV20-1 and TRBJ2-3, with TRBD1 identical over 7 bases. V gave up 3 bases and J gave up 6 bases; unmatched junction bases: 9. Germline loops: CDR1 DFQATT, CDR2 SNEGSKA (reference sequence). The CDR3 consists of 14 residues.

The V gene is TRBV15, the J gene TRBJ2-7; D may be TRBD2 (5 bases). V shed 0 bases and J shed 0 bases, with 15 bases lying between them. In germline, CDR1 is LNHNV, CDR2 YYDKDF (reference sequence). The length of the CDR3 is 17 residues. The CDR3 bases are TGTGCCACCAGCAGAGACAGGAGACTAACCAACTCCTACGAGCAGTACTTC. Its translation: CATSRDRRLTNSYEQYF.

The chain has TRBV5-6 and TRBJ2-2, with D possibly being TRBD2 (6 bases). Germline CDR1 reads SGHDT; CDR2 reads YYEEEE. The CDR3 is made up of 16 amino acids. Trimming cost V 3 bases and J 4 bases, with 16 bases left between them. The CDR3 loop is CASSSRGSWGTGELFF. CDR3 in DNA: TGTGCCAGCAGCTCCCGGGGGTCGTGGGGCACCGGGGAGCTGTTTTTT.

This clonotype was counted at least ten times. This chain joins TRBV20-1 and TRBJ2-1; the match to TRBD1 covers 8 bases. The CDR3 extends over 15 amino acids. The V gene end was trimmed by 2 bases and the J gene end by 0 bases; junction bases not matched to a gene: 3. The germline gives CDR1 DFQATT, CDR2 SNEGSKA (reference sequence). The CDR3 DNA reads as TGCAGTGCTAGATTCGACAGGGGCTCCTACAATGAGCAGTTCTTC. Protein product: CSARFDRGSYNEQFF.

The table lists this clonotype with a few counts. V is TRBV10-3 and J is TRBJ2-5; D unresolved. In germline, CDR1 is ENHRY, CDR2 SYGVKD. This CDR3 has 13 amino acids. Trimming left V 0 bases short and J 3 bases short, with 5 bases between. The CDR3 nucleotides are TGTGCCATCAGTGAGTCTTCTAAAGAGACCCAGTACTTC. This translates into CAISESSKETQYF.

This clonotype has only one observation. The CDR3 loop reads CASSPGGPISPYEQYF. Written as DNA, the CDR3 is TGTGCCAGCAGCCCTGGTGGCCCCATATCCCCCTACGAGCAGTACTTC. The chain couples TRBV5-4 to TRBJ2-7; unclear D gene. Trimming removed 4 bases at V and 2 bases at J, with 19 bases between. Germline CDR1 and CDR2: SGHNT and YYREEE (reference sequence). This CDR3 has 16 residues.

This chain's CDR3 is CSATRRQGRGGYTF. CDR3 nucleotide sequence: TGCAGTGCGACGAGACGACAGGGAAGGGGAGGCTACACCTTC. The chain employs TRBV20-1 and TRBJ1-2; TRBD1 matches 7 bases. This CDR3 region has 14 residues. V trimming: 6 bases; J trimming: 8 bases; junction bases outside the gene matches: 15. Germline values: CDR1 DFQATT, CDR2 SNEGSKA (reference sequence).

The chain recombines TRBV20-1 with TRBJ2-4, with unresolved D. The J call may be mistaken, given a closer DNA end match to TRBJ2-7. There are 15 residues in the CDR3. Per germline, CDR1 DFQATT and CDR2 SNEGSKA (reference sequence). CDR3 sequence: CSARDRPTASYEQYF. CDR3 DNA: TGCAGTGCTAGAGATAGGCCGACTGCCTCCTACGAGCAGTACTTC.

The chain has TRBV20-1 and TRBJ2-5; D is undetermined. The germline V gene has CDR1 DFQATT and CDR2 SNEGSKA (reference sequence). Trimming removed 5 bases at V and 0 bases at J, with 13 bases between. The CDR3 totals 14 residues. CDR3 nucleotide sequence: TGCAGTGCTCCACGGTCCCACAACCAAGAGACCCAGTACTTC. Its protein is CSAPRSHNQETQYF.